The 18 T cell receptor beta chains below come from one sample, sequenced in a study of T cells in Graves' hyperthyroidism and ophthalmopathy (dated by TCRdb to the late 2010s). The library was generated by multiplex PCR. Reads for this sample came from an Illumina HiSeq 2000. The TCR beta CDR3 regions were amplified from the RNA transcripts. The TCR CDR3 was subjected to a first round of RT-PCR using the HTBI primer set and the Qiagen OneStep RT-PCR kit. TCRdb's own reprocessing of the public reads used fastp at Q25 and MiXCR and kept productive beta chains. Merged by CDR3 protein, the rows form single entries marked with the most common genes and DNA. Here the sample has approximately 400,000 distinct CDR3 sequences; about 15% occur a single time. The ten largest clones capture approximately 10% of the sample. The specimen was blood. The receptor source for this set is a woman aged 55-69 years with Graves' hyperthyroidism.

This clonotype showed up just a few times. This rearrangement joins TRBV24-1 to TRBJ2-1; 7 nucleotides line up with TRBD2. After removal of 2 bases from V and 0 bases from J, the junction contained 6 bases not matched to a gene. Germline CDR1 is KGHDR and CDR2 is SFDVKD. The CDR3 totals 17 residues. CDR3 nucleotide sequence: TGTGCCACCAGTGATTCGTGGGGGACTAACTCCTACAATGAGCAGTTCTTC. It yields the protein CATSDSWGTNSYNEQFF.

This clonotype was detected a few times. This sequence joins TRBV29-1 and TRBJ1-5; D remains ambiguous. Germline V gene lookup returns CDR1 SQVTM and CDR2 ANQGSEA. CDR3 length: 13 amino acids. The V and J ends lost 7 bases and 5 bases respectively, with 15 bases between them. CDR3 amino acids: CSASMGTYQPQHF. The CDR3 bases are TGCAGCGCTAGTATGGGTACTTATCAGCCCCAGCATTTT.

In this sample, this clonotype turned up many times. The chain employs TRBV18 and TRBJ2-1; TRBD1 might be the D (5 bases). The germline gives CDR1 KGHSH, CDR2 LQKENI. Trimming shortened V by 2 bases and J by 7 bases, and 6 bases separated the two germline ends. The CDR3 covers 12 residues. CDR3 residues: CASSPAGNEQFF. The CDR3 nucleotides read TGTGCCAGCTCACCAGCAGGGAATGAGCAGTTCTTC.

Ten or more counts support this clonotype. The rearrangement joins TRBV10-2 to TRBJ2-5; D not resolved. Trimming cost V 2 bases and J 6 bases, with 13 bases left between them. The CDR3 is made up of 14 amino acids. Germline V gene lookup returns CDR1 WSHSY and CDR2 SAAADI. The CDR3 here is CASSEGRRSQTQYF. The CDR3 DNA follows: TGCGCCAGCAGTGAGGGGCGTCGGAGCCAGACCCAGTACTTC.

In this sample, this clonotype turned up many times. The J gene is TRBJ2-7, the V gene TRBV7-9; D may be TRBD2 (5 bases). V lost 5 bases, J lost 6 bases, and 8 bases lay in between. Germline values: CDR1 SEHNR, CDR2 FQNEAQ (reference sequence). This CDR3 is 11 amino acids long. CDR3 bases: TGTGCCAGCAGCGGACTCGGCGAGCAGTACTTC. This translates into CASSGLGEQYF.

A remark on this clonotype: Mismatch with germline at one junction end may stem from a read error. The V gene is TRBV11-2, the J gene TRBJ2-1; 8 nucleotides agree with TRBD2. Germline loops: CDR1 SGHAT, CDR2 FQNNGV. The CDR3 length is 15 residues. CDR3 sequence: CTSSLGLAGYNEQFF. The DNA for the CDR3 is TGTACCAGCAGCCTAGGGCTAGCGGGCTACAATGAGCAGTTCTTC.

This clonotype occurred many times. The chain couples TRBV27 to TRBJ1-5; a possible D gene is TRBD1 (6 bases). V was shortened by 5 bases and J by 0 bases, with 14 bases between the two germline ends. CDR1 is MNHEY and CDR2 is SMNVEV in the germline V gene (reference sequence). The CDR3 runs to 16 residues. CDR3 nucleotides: TGTGCCAGCAGTAGAACAGGGTCGTATAGCAATCAGCCCCAGCATTTT. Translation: CASSRTGSYSNQPQHF.

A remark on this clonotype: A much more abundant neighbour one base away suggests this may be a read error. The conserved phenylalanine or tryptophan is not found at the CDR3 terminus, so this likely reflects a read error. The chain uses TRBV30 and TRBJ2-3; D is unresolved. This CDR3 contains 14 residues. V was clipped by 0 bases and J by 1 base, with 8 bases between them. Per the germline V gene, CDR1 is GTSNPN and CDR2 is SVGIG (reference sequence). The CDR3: CAWSVLTRTDTQYS. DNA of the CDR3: TGTGCCTGGAGTGTACTCACACGCACAGATACGCAGTATTCT.

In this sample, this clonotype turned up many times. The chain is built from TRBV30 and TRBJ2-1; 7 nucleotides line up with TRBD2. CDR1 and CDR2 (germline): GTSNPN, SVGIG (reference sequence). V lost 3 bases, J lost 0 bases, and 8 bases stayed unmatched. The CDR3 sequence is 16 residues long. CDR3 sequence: CAWSRAGGSSYNEQFF. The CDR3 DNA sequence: TGTGCCTGGAGCAGGGCCGGGGGGAGCTCCTACAATGAGCAGTTCTTC.

The CDR3 loop is CATSDLELGEQYF. As DNA, the CDR3 is TGTGCCACCAGTGATTTGGAACTAGGTGAGCAGTACTTC. The chain couples TRBV24-1 to TRBJ2-7, with D possibly being TRBD2 (5 bases). Germline-derived CDR1 and CDR2 are KGHDR and SFDVKD. This CDR3 is built from 13 residues. V was trimmed by 0 bases and J by 7 bases, leaving 9 bases between them.

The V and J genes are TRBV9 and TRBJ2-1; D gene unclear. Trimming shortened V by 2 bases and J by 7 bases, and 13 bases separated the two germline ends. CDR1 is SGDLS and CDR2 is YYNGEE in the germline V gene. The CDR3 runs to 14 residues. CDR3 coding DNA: TGTGCCAGCAGCGTGTCAGGTCTCCCGAATGAGCAGTTCTTC. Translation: CASSVSGLPNEQFF.

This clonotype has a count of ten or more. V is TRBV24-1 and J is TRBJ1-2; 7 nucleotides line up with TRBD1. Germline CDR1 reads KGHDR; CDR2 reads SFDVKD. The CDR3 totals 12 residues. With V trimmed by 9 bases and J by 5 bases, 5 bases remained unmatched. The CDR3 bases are TGTGCCACCTCCGGGACAGAGTATGGCTACACCTTC. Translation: CATSGTEYGYTF.

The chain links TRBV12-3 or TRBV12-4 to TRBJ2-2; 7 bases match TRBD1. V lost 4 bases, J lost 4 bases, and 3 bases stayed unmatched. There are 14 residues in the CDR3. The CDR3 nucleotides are TGTGCCAGCAGTTCAGACAGGGTCACCGGGGAGCTGTTTTTT. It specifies CASSSDRVTGELFF.

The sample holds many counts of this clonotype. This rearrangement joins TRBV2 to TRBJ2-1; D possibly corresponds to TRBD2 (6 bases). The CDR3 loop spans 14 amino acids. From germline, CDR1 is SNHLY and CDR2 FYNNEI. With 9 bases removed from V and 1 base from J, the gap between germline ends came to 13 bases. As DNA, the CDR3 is TGTGCCAGAAAGGAGGGTGATTCCTACAATGAGCAGTTCTTC. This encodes CARKEGDSYNEQFF.

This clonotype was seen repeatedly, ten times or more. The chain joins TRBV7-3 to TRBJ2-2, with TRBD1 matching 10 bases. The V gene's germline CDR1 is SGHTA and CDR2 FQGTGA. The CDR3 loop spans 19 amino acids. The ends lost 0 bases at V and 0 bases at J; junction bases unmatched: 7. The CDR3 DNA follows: TGTGCCAGCAGCTTAACTGTGGGACAGGGGTTCACGAACACCGGGGAGCTGTTTTTT. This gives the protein CASSLTVGQGFTNTGELFF.

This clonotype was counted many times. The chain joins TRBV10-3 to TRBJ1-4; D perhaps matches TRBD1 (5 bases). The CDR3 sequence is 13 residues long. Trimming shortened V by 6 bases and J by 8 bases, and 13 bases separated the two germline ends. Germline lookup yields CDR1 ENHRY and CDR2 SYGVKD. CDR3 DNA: TGTGCCATCAGCGTTGGGGCCACCGAAAAACTGTTTTTT. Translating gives CAISVGATEKLFF.

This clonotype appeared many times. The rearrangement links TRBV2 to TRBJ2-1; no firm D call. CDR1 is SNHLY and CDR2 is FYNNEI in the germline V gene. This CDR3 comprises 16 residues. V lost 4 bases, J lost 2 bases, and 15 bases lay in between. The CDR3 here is CASSVSILWAYNEQFF. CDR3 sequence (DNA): TGTGCCAGCAGTGTTTCTATCCTTTGGGCCTACAATGAGCAGTTCTTC.

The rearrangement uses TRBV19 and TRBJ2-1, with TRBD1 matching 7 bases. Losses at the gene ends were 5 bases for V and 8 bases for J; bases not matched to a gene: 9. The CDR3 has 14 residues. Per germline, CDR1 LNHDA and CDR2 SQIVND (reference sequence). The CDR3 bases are TGTGCCAGTAGTCTACAGGGGTTATCCTATGAGCAGTTCTTC. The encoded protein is CASSLQGLSYEQFF. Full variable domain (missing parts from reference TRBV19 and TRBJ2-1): DGGITQSPKYLFRKEGQNVTLSCEQNLNHDAMYWYRQDPGQGLRLIYYSQIVNDFQKGDIAEGYSVSREKKESFPLTVTSAQKNPTAFYLCASSLQGLSYEQFFGPGTRLTVL.